The clone carrying this T cell receptor (beta chain) turned up a few times. CDR1 and CDR2 (germline): MNHEY, SVGAGI. There are 14 residues in the CDR3. Trimming cost V 6 bases and J 6 bases; bases outside gene matches: 6. These data come from a study of OX40 agonist ivuxolimab in advanced cancers. TCRdb's copy holds only in-frame clones and misses some; the assay was immunoSEQ multiplex PCR. The repertoire holds tens of thousands of clones, with roughly 91% as singletons. The sequences come from CD4+ or CD8+ T cells sorted from blood, collected in a trial of the OX40 agonist ivuxolimab. The chain combines TRBV6-5 with TRBJ2-7, with 12 bases lining up with TRBD1. This receptor was taken from an adult with an advanced solid tumor such as melanoma, head and neck, liver or kidney cancer. CDR3 amino acids: CASRGGQGAGEQYF. In nucleotides, the CDR3 is TGTGCCAGCAGGGGGGGACAGGGGGCCGGCGAGCAGTACTTC.